This T cell receptor (beta chain) came from a study of T cell repertoires in cytomegalovirus infection (dated 2019 in TCRdb). The study in broad terms: Donor HLA type was relevant to the analysis, because carriage of CMV infection together with the matching HLA type was indicated by public TCR beta signatures. What the research found in general, with its limitations: The ex vivo response was dominated by HLA-C-restricted CMV-specific TCR beta clonotypes, and the single most frequent clonotype in two of eight donors was supplied by these HLA-C-restricted clonotypes. In both this cohort and an independent roughly 400-donor cohort, the cumulative frequency of public TCR beta family members distinguished carriers of CMV infection plus the relevant HLA type.

Trimming takes 6 bases off V and 3 bases off J; junction bases not matched to a gene: 1. The CDR3 contains 12 residues, cysteine and phenylalanine counted. Only the CDR3 portion is preserved as DNA: 36 bases, with reading frame beginning at the first base. CDR1 and CDR2 (SGHTA, FQGNSA) derive from the germline V gene. Sequencing was performed on an Illumina HiSeq 1500. TCRdb trimmed public reads at Q25 via fastp, called clones via MiXCR and kept in-frame beta chains. Every distinct CDR3 protein forms one entry, paired with its most common genes and DNA. For this sample there are 60,000 to 85,000 distinct CDR3 sequences; 20% to 25% appear just once. Roughly 80% of the sample is taken by the ten largest. Of note for this clonotype: The antigen it recognizes is unknown. No base-level quality is on record; no much larger clone is a single base apart.

Sequenced sample: PBMCs, sequenced either directly or after in vitro stimulation (not recorded which). The sequence links TRBV7-2 to TRBJ1-2; TRBD1 agrees with 7 junctional bases. The receptor was isolated from a human donor in good health (CMV status not recorded). Some clones in this sample may be carry-over from other donors' samples. Here the CDR3 is given as CTSSGTDYGYTF. The DNA sequence is TGTACCAGCAGTGGGACAGACTATGGCTACACCTTC.